Listed here are 15 T cell receptor beta chains from one sample, sequenced in a study of cytomegalovirus exposure and HLA in healthy donors. PCR employed 60 Vbeta and 13 Jbeta primers. The repertoire was sequenced with immunoSEQ multiplex PCR; TCRdb's copy has only in-frame clones and lacks some. The sample has 50,000 to 70,000 clones. The sample comprised PBMCs. Source of these receptors: a woman aged 18-29 years in good health and CMV-seronegative.

The rearrangement joins TRBV5-1 to TRBJ2-3; 8 nucleotides line up with TRBD2. J gave up 3 bases and V 1 base, and 7 bases lay outside the gene matches. Germline CDR1 and CDR2: SGHRS and YFSETQ. The CDR3 runs 16 residues. DNA of the CDR3: TGCGCCAGCAGCTTGAATCGCCAGCGGGGGACAGATACGCAGTATTTT. Amino acids: CASSLNRQRGTDTQYF.

This chain links TRBV4-1 with TRBJ1-2, with unresolved D. Trimming removed 2 bases from V and 8 bases from J, with 18 bases in between. From germline, CDR1 is MGHRA and CDR2 YSYEKL. This CDR3 contains 15 residues. The CDR3 here is CASSQPGTLGSGYTF. In DNA form, the CDR3 reads TGCGCCAGCAGCCAACCCGGAACCCTTGGGAGCGGCTACACCTTC.

V and J are TRBV28 and TRBJ2-7; tentative D call: TRBD1 (5 bases). The CDR3 totals 17 residues. CDR1 and CDR2 from the germline V gene are MDHEN and SYDVKM. The V gene lost 1 base and the J gene lost 5 bases, with 21 bases spanning the gap. CDR3 bases: TGTGCCAGCAGTTTATTACAGGTCAGGGCGGTTCGGAACGAGCAGTACTTC. It is translated as CASSLLQVRAVRNEQYF.

Turning to this clone: At one of its ends the junction is not consistent with the germline gene, which may arise from a read error. The V call is TRBV5-4, the J call TRBJ1-2; perhaps TRBD1 as D (5 bases). The length of the CDR3 is 13 residues. CDR1 and CDR2 from the germline V gene are SGHNT and YYREEE (reference sequence). The CDR3 DNA is TGTGCCAGCAGTTTGGCGGGGGTAGGAGGCTACACCTTC. This sequence encodes CASSLAGVGGYTF.

V and J are TRBV6-4 and TRBJ2-3; 8 nucleotides match TRBD2. Germline assignment: CDR1 MRHNA and CDR2 SNTAGT. V lost 0 bases to trimming and J lost 4 bases; unmatched junction nucleotides: 3. CDR3 length: 15 amino acids. CDR3 DNA: TGTGCCAGCAGTGACTCTCGGGGGGGCGCAGATACGCAGTATTTT. Its protein is CASSDSRGGADTQYF.

The rearrangement links TRBV9 to TRBJ2-1; possible D gene TRBD2, 7 bases. CDR1 is SGDLS, CDR2 YYNGEE, per germline. Trimming left V 2 bases short and J 4 bases short, with 13 bases between. This CDR3 spans 15 amino acids. The CDR3 is CASSVGGGGYNEQFF. CDR3 in DNA: TGTGCCAGCAGCGTCGGCGGGGGCGGGTACAATGAGCAGTTCTTC.

This chain uses TRBV25-1 with TRBJ1-5; D gene uncertain. V lost 4 bases and J 3 bases, leaving 13 bases between the germline ends. This CDR3 has 15 residues. The germline gives CDR1 MGHDK, CDR2 SYGVNS. The CDR3, as DNA: TGTGCCAGCAGTGGGGAGCACGAACCCAATCAGCCCCAGCATTTT. As protein: CASSGEHEPNQPQHF.

The chain has TRBV25-1 and TRBJ2-6; 7 nucleotides line up with TRBD1. The CDR3 has 18 amino acids. Trimming removed 2 bases from V and 1 base from J; junction bases left unmatched: 8. The germline CDR1 and CDR2 sequences are MGHDK and SYGVNS. The CDR3 region has the DNA TGTGCCAGCAGTGAAGCCCTTTTGACAGGGTCTGGGGCCAACGTCCTGACTTTC. Its translation is CASSEALLTGSGANVLTF. Supplemented by reference TRBV25-1 and TRBJ2-6, the full variable domain reads EADIYQTPRYLVIGTGKKITLECSQTMGHDKMYWYQQDPGMELHLIHYSYGVNSTEKGDLSSESTVSRIRTEHFPLTLESARPSHTSQYLCASSEALLTGSGANVLTFGAGSRLTVL.

The genes are TRBV9 and TRBJ1-1; a weak D match, TRBD1 (6 bases). V lost 1 base and J 5 bases, leaving 9 bases between the germline ends. Germline CDR1 SGDLS, CDR2 YYNGEE. The CDR3 runs to 13 residues. The CDR3 spells CASSVRGYTEAFF. In DNA form, the CDR3 reads TGTGCCAGCAGCGTAAGGGGGTATACTGAAGCTTTCTTT.

J is TRBJ1-1 and V is TRBV30; possible D gene TRBD1, 6 bases. Per the germline V gene, CDR1 is GTSNPN and CDR2 is SVGIG (reference sequence). V lost 1 base, J lost 8 bases, and 8 bases lay in between. The CDR3 length is 11 residues. CDR3 sequence reads: CAWSEDREAFF. In DNA form, the CDR3 reads TGTGCCTGGAGTGAAGACAGGGAAGCTTTCTTT.

The chain recombines TRBV5-1 with TRBJ2-3; 9 bases match TRBD2. This CDR3 spans 15 amino acids. The germline V gene encodes CDR1 SGHRS and CDR2 YFSETQ. The V segment lost 3 bases and the J segment 4 bases; nucleotides outside the gene matches: 6. Here the CDR3 DNA reads TGCGCCAGCAGCTACCGGGGACTAGCCTCAGATACGCAGTATTTT. This gives the protein CASSYRGLASDTQYF.

The chain recombines TRBV11-1 with TRBJ1-2; 9 bases agree with TRBD1. The CDR3 consists of 13 residues. CDR1 SGHAT and CDR2 FQDESV come from the germline V gene (reference sequence). Trimming removed 5 bases from V and 5 bases from J; junction bases left unmatched: 3. CDR3 nucleotides: TGTGCCAGCAGCCTAGACAGGGGGTATGGCTACACCTTC. This encodes CASSLDRGYGYTF.

CDR3 DNA: TGTGCCAGCAGCCCCCCCTTCCGACTAGCGGTATACAATGAGCAGTTCTTC. Its protein product is CASSPPFRLAVYNEQFF. V usage is TRBV7-9 and J usage is TRBJ2-1; TRBD2 matches 9 bases. This CDR3 is built from 17 residues. V lost 5 bases, J lost 4 bases, and 12 bases stayed unmatched. Germline-derived CDR1 and CDR2 are SEHNR and FQNEAQ (reference sequence).

V is TRBV6-5 and J is TRBJ1-5, with TRBD1 matching 9 bases. The CDR3 runs to 15 residues. Trimming took 2 bases from V and 3 from J; bases not matched to a gene: 2. Germline assignment: CDR1 MNHEY and CDR2 SVGAGI. CDR3 in amino acids: CASSYGTGINQPQHF. The CDR3 DNA reads TGTGCCAGCAGTTACGGGACAGGGATCAATCAGCCCCAGCATTTT.

This chain uses TRBV19 with TRBJ1-1; 7 bases map to TRBD1. The V and J ends lost 3 bases and 7 bases, in that order; junction bases with no gene match: 8. Looked up from germline, CDR1 is LNHDA and CDR2 is SQIVND (reference sequence). This CDR3 has 14 residues. The CDR3 nucleotides read TGTGCCAGTAGTATTGACAGGGAGATGAGTGAAGCTTTCTTT. Protein: CASSIDREMSEAFF.